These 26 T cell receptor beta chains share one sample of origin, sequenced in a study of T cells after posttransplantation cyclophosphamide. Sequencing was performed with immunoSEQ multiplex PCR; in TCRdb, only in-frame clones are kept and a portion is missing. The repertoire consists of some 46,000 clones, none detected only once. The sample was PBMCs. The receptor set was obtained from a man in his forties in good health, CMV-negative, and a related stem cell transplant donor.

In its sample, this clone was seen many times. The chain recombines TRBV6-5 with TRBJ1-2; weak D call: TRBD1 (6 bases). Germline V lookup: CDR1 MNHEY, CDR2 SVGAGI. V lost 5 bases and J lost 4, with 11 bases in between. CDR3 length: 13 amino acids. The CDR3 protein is CASSAGASYGYTF. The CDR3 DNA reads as TGTGCCAGCAGTGCAGGGGCCAGCTATGGCTACACCTTC.

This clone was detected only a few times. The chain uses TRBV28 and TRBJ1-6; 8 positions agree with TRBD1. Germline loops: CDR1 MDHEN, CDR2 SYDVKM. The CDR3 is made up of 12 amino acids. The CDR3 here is CASRDRLSPLHF. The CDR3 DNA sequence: TGTGCGTCTAGGGACAGGCTTTCACCCCTCCACTTT.

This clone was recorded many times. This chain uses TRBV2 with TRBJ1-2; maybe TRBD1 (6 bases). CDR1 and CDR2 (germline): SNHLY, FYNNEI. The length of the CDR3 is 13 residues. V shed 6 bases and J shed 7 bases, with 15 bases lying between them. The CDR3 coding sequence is TGTGCCAGCAGGGCAAACACAGGGTCTGGCTACACCTTC. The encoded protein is CASRANTGSGYTF.

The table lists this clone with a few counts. The DNA of the CDR3 is TGTGCCAGCAGTGAATCTGGGACAGTCTATGGCTACACCTTC. Translating it yields CASSESGTVYGYTF. The rearrangement joins TRBV25-1 to TRBJ1-2, with 7 bases identical to TRBD1. Germline V CDR1 and CDR2: MGHDK, SYGVNS. This CDR3 is built from 14 residues. After removal of 1 base from V and 4 bases from J, the junction contained 3 bases not matched to a gene.

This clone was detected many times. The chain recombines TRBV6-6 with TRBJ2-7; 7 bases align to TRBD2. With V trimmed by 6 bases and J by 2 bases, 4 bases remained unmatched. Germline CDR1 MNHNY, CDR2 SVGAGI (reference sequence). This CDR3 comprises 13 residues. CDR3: CASSIRGAYEQYF. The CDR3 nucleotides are TGTGCCAGCAGCATCCGGGGGGCCTACGAGCAGTACTTC.

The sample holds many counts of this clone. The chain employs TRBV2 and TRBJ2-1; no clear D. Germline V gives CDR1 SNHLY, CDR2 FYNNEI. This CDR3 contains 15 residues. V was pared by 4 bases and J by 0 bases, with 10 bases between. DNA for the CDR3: TGTGCCAGCAGTGGGTCTAGTAGCTCCTACAATGAGCAGTTCTTC. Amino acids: CASSGSSSSYNEQFF.

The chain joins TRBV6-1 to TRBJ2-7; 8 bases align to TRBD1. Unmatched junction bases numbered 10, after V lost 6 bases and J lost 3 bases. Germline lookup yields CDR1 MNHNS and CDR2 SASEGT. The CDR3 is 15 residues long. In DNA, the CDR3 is TGTGCCAGCAGCAGACAGGGGAACGCCGTCTACGAGCAGTACTTC. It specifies CASSRQGNAVYEQYF.

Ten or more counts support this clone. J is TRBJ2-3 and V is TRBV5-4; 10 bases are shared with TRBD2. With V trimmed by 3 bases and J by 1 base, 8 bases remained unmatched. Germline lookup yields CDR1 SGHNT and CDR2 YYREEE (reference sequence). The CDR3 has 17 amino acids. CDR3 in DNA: TGTGCCAGCAGCTCCACCCTGGGGACTAGCGGCACAGATACGCAGTATTTT. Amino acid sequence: CASSSTLGTSGTDTQYF.

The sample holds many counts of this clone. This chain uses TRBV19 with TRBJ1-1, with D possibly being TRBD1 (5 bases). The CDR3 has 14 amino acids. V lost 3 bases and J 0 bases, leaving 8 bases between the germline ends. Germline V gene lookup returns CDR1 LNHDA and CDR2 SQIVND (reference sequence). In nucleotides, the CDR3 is TGTGCCAGTAGTATTCAGGGCTTGAACACTGAAGCTTTCTTT. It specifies CASSIQGLNTEAFF.

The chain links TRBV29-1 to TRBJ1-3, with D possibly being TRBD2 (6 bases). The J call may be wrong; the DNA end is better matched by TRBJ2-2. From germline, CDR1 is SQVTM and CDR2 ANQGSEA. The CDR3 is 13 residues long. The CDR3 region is CSGQSGRGGELFF. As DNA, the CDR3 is TGCAGCGGTCAGTCAGGGCGGGGCGGGGAGCTGTTTTTT.

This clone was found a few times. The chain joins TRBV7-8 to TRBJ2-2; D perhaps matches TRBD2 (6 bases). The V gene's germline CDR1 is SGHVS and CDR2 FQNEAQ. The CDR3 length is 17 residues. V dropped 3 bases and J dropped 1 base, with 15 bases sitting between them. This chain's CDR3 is CASSFGGFGQNTGELFF. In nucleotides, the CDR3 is TGTGCCAGCAGCTTCGGGGGTTTCGGGCAGAACACCGGGGAGCTGTTTTTT.

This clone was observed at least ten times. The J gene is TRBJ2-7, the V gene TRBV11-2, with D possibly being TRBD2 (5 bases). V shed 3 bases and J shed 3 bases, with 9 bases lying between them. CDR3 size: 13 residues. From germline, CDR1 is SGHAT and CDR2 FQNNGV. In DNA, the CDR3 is TGTGCCAGCAGCTTGGGGAGTCGCTACGAGCAGTACGTC. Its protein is CASSLGSRYEQYV.

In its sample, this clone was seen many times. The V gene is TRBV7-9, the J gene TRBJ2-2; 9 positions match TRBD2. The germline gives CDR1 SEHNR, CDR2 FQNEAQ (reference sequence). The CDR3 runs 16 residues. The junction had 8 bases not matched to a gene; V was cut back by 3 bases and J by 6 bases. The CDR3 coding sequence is TGTGCCAGCAGCTTTTCGGGACTAGCTAGCCCCGGGGAGCTGTTTTTT. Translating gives CASSFSGLASPGELFF.

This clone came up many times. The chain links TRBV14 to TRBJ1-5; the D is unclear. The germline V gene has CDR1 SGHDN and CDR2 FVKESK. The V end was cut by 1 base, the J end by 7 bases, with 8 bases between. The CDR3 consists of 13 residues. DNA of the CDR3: TGTGCCAGCAGCCAAGGGGCTGGCCAGCCCCAGCATTTT. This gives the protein CASSQGAGQPQHF.

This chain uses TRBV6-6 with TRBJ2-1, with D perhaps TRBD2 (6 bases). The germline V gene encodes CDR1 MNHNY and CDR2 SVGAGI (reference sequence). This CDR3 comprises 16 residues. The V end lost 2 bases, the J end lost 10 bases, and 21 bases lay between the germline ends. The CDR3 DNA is TGTGCCAGCAGTTACGAGCGGGCGATCGCGGGACGCGAGCAGTTCTTC. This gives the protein CASSYERAIAGREQFF.

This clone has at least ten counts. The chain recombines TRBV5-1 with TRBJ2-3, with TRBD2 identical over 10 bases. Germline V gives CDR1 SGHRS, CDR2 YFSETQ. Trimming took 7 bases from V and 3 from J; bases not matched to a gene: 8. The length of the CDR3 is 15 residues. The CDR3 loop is CASSMDSGGTDTQYF. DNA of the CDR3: TGCGCCAGCTCCATGGATAGCGGGGGGACAGATACGCAGTATTTT.

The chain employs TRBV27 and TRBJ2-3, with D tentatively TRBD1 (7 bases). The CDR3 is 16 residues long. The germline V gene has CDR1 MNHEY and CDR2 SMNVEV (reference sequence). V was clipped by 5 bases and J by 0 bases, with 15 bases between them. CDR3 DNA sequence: TGTGCCAGCAGTCCGAAGACAGGGAGGAGCACAGATACGCAGTATTTT. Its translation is CASSPKTGRSTDTQYF.

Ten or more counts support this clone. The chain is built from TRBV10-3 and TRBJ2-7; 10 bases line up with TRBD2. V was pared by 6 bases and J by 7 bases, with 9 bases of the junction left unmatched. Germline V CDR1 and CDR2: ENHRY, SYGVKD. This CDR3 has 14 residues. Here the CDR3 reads CAIRQLAGSGEQYF. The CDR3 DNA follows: TGTGCCATCAGGCAACTAGCGGGGTCGGGGGAGCAGTACTTC.

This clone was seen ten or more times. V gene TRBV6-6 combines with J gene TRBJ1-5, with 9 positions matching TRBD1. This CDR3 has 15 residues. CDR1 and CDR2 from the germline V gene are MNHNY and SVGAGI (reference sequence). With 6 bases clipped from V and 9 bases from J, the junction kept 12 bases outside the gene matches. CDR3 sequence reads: CASRSLQGAVGPQHF. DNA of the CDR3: TGTGCCAGCAGGTCTCTACAGGGGGCGGTTGGGCCCCAGCATTTT.

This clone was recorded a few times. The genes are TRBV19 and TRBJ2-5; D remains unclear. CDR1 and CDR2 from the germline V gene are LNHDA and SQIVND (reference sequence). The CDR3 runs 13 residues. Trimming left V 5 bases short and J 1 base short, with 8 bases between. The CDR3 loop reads CASSSASQETQYF. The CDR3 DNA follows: TGTGCCAGTAGTTCTGCCAGCCAAGAGACCCAGTACTTC.

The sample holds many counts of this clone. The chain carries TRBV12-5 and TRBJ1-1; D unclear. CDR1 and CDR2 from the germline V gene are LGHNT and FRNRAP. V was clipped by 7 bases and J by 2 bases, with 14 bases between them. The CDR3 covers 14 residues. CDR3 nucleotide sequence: TGTGCTAGTGAGTCCGCGGATGCTAACACTGAAGCTTTCTTT. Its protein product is CASESADANTEAFF.

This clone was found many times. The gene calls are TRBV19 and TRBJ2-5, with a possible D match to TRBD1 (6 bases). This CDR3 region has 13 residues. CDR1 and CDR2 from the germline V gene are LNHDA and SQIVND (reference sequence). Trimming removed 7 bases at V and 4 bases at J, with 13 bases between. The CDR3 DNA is TGTGCCAGTAAGCAACAGGGTGGAGAGACCCAGTACTTC. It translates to CASKQQGGETQYF.

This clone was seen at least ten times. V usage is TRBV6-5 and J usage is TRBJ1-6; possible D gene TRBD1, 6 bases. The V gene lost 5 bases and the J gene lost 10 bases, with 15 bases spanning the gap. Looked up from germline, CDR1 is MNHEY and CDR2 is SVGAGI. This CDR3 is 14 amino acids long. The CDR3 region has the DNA TGTGCCAGCAGTCAACTACAGGGTTCGTCACCCCTCCACTTT. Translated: CASSQLQGSSPLHF.

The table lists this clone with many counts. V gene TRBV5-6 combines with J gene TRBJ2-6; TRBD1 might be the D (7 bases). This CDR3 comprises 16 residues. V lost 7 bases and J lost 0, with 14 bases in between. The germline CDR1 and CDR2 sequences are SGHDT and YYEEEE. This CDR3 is CASGGGLFSGANVLTF. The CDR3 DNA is TGTGCCAGCGGAGGGGGCTTATTCTCTGGGGCCAACGTCCTGACTTTC.

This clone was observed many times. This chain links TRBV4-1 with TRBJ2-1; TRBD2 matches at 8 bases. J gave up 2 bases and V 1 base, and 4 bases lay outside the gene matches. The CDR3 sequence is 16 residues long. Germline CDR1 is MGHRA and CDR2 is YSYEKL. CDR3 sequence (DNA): TGCGCCAGCAGCCAAGCTCTAGCGGGTCCCTACAATGAGCAGTTCTTC. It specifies CASSQALAGPYNEQFF.

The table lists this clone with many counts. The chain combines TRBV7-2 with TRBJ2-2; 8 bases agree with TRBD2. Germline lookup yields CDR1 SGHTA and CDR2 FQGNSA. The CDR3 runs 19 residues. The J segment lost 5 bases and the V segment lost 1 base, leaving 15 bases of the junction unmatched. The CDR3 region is CASSLGQTSAGGGTGELFF. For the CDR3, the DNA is TGTGCCAGCAGCTTAGGGCAAACCTCGGCGGGAGGTGGGACCGGGGAGCTGTTTTTT.